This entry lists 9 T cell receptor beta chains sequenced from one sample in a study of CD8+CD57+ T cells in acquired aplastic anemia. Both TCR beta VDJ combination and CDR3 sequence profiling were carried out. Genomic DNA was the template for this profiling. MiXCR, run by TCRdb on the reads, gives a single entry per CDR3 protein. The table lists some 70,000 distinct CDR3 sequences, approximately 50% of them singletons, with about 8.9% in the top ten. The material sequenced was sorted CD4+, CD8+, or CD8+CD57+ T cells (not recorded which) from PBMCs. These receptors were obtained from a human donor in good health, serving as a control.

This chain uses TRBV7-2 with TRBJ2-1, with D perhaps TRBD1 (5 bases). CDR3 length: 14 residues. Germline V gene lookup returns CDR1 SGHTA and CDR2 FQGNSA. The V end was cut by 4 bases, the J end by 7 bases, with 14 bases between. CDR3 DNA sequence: TGTGCCAGCAGCTCTGGCCCCCAGGGAAATGAGCAGTTCTTC. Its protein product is CASSSGPQGNEQFF.

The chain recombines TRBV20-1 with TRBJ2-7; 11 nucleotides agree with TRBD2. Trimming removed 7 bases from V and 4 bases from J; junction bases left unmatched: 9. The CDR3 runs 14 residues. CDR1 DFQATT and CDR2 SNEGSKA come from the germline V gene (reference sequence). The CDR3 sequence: CSVGGLADLYEQYF. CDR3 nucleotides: TGCAGTGTGGGGGGACTAGCGGACTTATACGAGCAGTACTTC.

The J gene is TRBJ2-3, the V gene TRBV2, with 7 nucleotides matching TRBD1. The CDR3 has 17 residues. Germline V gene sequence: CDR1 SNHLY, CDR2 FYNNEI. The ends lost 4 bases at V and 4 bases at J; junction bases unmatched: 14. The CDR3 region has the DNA TGTGCCAGCAGTGCCCGACAGGGAGAGGGCGGTTCAGATACGCAGTATTTT. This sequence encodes CASSARQGEGGSDTQYF.

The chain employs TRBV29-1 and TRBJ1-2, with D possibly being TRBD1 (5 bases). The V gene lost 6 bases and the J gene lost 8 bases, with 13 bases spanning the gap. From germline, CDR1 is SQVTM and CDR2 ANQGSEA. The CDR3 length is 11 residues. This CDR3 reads CSVMTGHGYTF. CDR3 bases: TGCAGCGTCATGACCGGACACGGCTACACCTTC. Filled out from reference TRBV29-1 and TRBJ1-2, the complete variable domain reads SAVISQKPSRDICQRGTSLTIQCQVDSQVTMMFWYRQQPGQSLTLIATANQGSEATYESGFVIDKFPISRPNLTFSTLTVSNMSPEDSSIYLCSVMTGHGYTFGSGTRLTVV.

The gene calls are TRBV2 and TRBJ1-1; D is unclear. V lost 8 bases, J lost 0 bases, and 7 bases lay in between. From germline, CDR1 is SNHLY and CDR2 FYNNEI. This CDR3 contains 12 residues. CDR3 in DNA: TGTGCCAGCCCTGGGATGAACACTGAAGCTTTCTTT. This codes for CASPGMNTEAFF.

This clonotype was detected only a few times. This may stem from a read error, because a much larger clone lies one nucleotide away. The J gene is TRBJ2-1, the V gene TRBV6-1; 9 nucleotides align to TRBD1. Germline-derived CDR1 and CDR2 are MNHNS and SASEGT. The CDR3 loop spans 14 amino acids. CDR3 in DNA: TGTGCCAGTGGACAGGGGAACTCCTACAATGAGCAGTGCTTC. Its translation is CASGQGNSYNEQCF.

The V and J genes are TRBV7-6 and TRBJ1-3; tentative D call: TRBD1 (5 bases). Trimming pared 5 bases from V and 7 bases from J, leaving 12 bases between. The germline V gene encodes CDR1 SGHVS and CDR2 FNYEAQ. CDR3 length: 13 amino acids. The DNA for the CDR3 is TGTGCCAGCAGCCCAGGGTTTGGGAACACCATATATTTT. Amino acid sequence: CASSPGFGNTIYF.

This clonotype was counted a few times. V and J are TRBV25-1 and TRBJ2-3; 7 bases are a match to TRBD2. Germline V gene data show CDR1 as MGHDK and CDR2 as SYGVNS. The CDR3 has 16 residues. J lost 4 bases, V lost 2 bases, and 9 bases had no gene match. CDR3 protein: CASSEQLAGASDTQYF. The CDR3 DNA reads TGTGCCAGCAGTGAACAGCTCGCGGGAGCGTCAGATACGCAGTATTTT.

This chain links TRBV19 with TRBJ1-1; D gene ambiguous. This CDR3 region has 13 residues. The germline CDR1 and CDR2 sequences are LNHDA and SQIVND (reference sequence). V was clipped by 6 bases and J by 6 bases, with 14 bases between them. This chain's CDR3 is CASRRRVDAEAFF. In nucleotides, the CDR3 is TGTGCCAGTAGACGGAGAGTAGACGCTGAAGCTTTCTTT.